The present entry profiles one T cell receptor beta chain with its context. The data belong to a study of Ad26.COV2.S vaccination and SARS-CoV-2 variants. The assay was immunoSEQ multiplex PCR, and TCRdb's table has in-frame clones only and misses some. The table includes 300,000 to 400,000 clones, roughly 81% detected once. Specified treatment: over 15 received Ad26.COV2.S at low or high dose, single or two shots; 5 received placebo; per-sample allocation not given. Sampling took place 63 days after the first vaccine or placebo injection. V trimming: 3 bases; J trimming: 3 bases; junction bases outside the gene matches: 10. Germline assignment: CDR1 SGHTA and CDR2 FQGNSA. CDR3 length: 18 amino acids.

This chain joins TRBV7-2 and TRBJ2-4; the match to TRBD2 covers 11 bases. This specimen was peripheral blood, taken in a trial of Ad26.COV2.S vaccine versus placebo. The receptor was isolated from a person aged 18 to 65 who received the Ad26.COV2.S COVID-19 vaccine or a placebo. CDR3 sequence reads: CASSFEIAGGQVKNIQYF. The DNA for the CDR3 is TGTGCCAGCAGCTTCGAAATAGCGGGGGGGCAAGTCAAAAACATTCAGTACTTC.